This T cell receptor (beta chain) was identified during a study of blood T cell repertoires in COVID-19. For the study at large: Collection of acute and convalescent COVID-19 samples took place in the United States, Italy and Spain. PBMCs, B-cell-depleted T cells, or T cells provided the cDNA or gDNA that made up the material.

Original analysis: Amplifying reference gene primers gave estimates of nucleated cell counts. Some clones are missing from TCRdb's copy, which holds only in-frame ones; the method was immunoSEQ multiplex PCR. The DNA was the basis for D and trimming; V, J and clone size are from that table. Here the sample spans roughly 150,000 clones, around 82% being singletons. This clone was seen only once. Germline V gene data show CDR1 as LGHDT and CDR2 as YNNKEL (reference sequence). Germline trimming cut 3 bases from V and 1 base from J; bases unmatched to any gene: 1. The CDR3 has 14 residues. This clonotype was sampled from a man between 70 and 80 years old with active or convalescent COVID-19. Sequenced: peripheral blood. The chain recombines TRBV3-1 (or the pseudogene TRBV3-2) with TRBJ2-5; 8 bases fit TRBD2. CDR3 nucleotide sequence: TGTGCCAGCAGCCAGACTAGCGCCCAAGAGACCCAGTACTTC. Translation gives CASSQTSAQETQYF.